This is a list of T cell receptor beta chains from one sample in a study of T cell responses to AZD1222 COVID-19 vaccine. Using immunoSEQ multiplex PCR, the repertoire was profiled, and TCRdb retains in-frame clones only, with some absent. The sample holds around 100,000 clones, 75% to 90% seen once. The material was peripheral blood, obtained on day 0 of AZD1222 vaccination. The receptors were sampled from an adult in good health. Each CDR3 is given with its conserved first and last residue. D genes are given only for firm matches.

J: TRBJ2-3
D: NA
V: TRBV7-8
length: 11
DNA: TGTGCCGCCCCAGCACCAGATACGCAGTATTTT
CDR3: CAAPAPDTQYF

J: TRBJ2-7
D: TRBD1
V: TRBV7-2
length: 13
DNA: TGTGCCAGCAGCTGGACAGGGGCCTACGAGCAGTACTTC
CDR3: CASSWTGAYEQYF

J: TRBJ2-1
D: NA
V: TRBV28
length: 15
DNA: TGTGCCAGCAGTCTCACTCGAAGCTCCTACAATGAGCAGTTCTTC
CDR3: CASSLTRSSYNEQFF

J: TRBJ2-1
D: NA
V: TRBV7-8
length: 12
DNA: TGTGCCAGCAGCTCAGACAGCAATGAGCAGTTCTTC
CDR3: CASSSDSNEQFF

J: TRBJ2-3
D: NA
V: TRBV27
length: 15
DNA: TGTGCCAGCAGTTTATCCGGGAGCCTCACAGATACGCAGTATTTT
CDR3: CASSLSGSLTDTQYF

J: TRBJ2-5
D: TRBD2
V: TRBV9
length: 16
DNA: TGTGCCAGCAGCGGCAGACTAGCGGGCAAACAAGAGACCCAGTACTTC
CDR3: CASSGRLAGKQETQYF

J: TRBJ2-2
D: NA
V: TRBV3-1/TRBV3-2
length: 16
DNA: TGTGCCAGCAGCCCGCCCGTTGGGGCGGGGACCGGGGAGCTGTTTTTT
CDR3: CASSPPVGAGTGELFF

J: TRBJ1-1
D: NA
V: TRBV10-3
length: 13
DNA: TGTGCCATCAGTGTAGGGGAGACCACTGAAGCTTTCTTT
CDR3: CAISVGETTEAFF

J: TRBJ2-1
D: NA
V: TRBV2
length: 14
DNA: TGTGCCAGCAGTGGGACCAGCAGTGGGTATGAGCAGTTCTTC
CDR3: CASSGTSSGYEQFF

J: TRBJ1-2
D: NA
V: TRBV6-5
length: 12
DNA: TGTGCCAGTCAAGCCTTGAGTTCCGGCTACACCTTC
CDR3: CASQALSSGYTF

J: TRBJ1-1
D: NA
V: TRBV19
length: 13
DNA: TGTGCCAGTACCGGGGCGACGAACACTGAAGCTTTCTTT
CDR3: CASTGATNTEAFF

J: TRBJ2-1
D: TRBD2
V: TRBV14
length: 16
DNA: TGTGCCAGCAGCCCCCGTCTAGCGGGAGGTGGTAATGAGCAGTTCTTC
CDR3: CASSPRLAGGGNEQFF

J: TRBJ2-7
D: TRBD2
V: TRBV6-1
length: 16
DNA: TGTGCCAGCAGTGTACCCGGGACTAGCGCGAGTTACGAGCAGTACTTC
CDR3: CASSVPGTSASYEQYF

J: TRBJ2-7
D: TRBD2
V: TRBV6-6
length: 15
DNA: TGTGCCAGCAGTACACCCAGCGGGAGGGAGTCCGAGCAGTACTTC
CDR3: CASSTPSGRESEQYF

J: TRBJ2-1
D: TRBD2
V: TRBV18
length: 13
DNA: TGTGCCAGCTCACGAGGGACTAGCGAGGAGCAGTTCTTC
CDR3: CASSRGTSEEQFF

J: TRBJ1-2
D: NA
V: TRBV16
length: 13
DNA: TGTGCCAGCAGCACGGACAGTAACTATGGCTACACCTTC
CDR3: CASSTDSNYGYTF

J: TRBJ2-7
D: NA
V: TRBV19
length: 14
DNA: TGTGCCAGTATCAAGACAGGACCCAACCACGAGCAGTACTTC
CDR3: CASIKTGPNHEQYF

J: TRBJ2-7
D: NA
V: TRBV30
length: 13
DNA: TGTGCCTGGACCCCCAGGATATCCCACGAGCAGTACTTC
CDR3: CAWTPRISHEQYF